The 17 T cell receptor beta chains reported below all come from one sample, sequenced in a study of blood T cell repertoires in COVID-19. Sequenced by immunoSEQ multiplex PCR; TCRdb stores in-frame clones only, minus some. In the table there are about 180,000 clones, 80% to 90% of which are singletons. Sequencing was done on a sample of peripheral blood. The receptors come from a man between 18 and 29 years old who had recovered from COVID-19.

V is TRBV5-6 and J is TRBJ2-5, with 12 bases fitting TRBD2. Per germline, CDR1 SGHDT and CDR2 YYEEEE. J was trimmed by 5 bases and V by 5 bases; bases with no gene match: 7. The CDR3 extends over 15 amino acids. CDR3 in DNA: TGTGCCAGCAGATTTCTAGCGGGAGGGAGCGAGACCCAGTACTTC. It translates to CASRFLAGGSETQYF.

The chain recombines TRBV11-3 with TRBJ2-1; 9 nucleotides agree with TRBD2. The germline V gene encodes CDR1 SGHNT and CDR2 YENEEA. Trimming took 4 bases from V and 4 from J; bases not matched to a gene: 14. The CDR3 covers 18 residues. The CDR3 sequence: CASSSTLPTSGRYNEQFF. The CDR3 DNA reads TGTGCCAGCAGCTCCACCCTCCCGACTAGCGGAAGATACAATGAGCAGTTCTTC.

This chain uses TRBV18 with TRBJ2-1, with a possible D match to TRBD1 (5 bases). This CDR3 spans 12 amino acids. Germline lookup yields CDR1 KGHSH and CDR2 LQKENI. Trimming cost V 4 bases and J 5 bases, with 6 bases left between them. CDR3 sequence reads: CASSRQNNEQFF. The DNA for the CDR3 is TGTGCCAGCTCACGACAGAACAATGAGCAGTTCTTC.

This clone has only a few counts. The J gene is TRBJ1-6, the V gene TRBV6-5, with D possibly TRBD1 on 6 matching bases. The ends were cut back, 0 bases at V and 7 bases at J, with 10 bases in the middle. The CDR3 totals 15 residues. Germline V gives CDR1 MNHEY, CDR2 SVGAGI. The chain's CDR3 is CASSYSKGQNSPLHF. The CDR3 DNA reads TGTGCCAGCAGTTACTCGAAGGGACAAAATTCACCCCTCCACTTT.

CDR3 sequence reads: CASSQTRLAGAHEQYF. Here the CDR3 DNA reads TGCGCCAGCAGCCAGACACGACTAGCGGGAGCCCACGAGCAGTACTTC. The chain carries TRBV4-3 and TRBJ2-7; 12 bases agree with TRBD2. The germline CDR1 and CDR2 sequences are LGHNA and YSLEER. V shed 3 bases and J 5 bases; nucleotides not matched to a gene: 8. There are 16 residues in the CDR3.

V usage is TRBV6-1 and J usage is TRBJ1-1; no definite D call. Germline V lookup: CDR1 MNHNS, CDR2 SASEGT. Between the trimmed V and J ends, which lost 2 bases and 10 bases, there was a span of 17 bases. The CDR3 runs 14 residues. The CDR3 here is CASSERRLSRGAFF. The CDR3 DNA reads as TGTGCCAGCAGTGAACGGCGCCTCTCCAGAGGAGCTTTCTTT.

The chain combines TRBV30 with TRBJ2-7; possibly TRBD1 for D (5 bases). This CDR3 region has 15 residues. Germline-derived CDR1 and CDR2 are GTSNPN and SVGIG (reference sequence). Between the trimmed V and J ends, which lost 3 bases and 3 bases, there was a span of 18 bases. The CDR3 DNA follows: TGTGCCTGGAGATCGGACACTTTAAGGGGCTACGAGCAGTACTTC. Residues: CAWRSDTLRGYEQYF.

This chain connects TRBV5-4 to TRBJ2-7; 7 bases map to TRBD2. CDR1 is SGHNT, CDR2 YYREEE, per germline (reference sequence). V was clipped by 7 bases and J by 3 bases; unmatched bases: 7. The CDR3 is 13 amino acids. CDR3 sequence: CASGGGTIYEQYF. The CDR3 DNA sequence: TGTGCCAGCGGGGGGGGGACGATCTACGAGCAGTACTTC.

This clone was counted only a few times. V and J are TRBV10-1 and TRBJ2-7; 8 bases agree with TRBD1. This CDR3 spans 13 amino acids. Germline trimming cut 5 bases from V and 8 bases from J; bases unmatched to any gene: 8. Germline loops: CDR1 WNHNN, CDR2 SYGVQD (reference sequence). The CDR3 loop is CASSPGQATKQYF. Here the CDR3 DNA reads TGCGCCAGCAGTCCGGGACAGGCAACAAAGCAGTACTTC.

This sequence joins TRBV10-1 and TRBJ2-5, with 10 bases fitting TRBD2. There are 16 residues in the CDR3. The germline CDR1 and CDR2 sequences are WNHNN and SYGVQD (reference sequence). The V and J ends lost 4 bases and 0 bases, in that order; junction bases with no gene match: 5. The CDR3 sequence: CASSAVAGGHQETQYF. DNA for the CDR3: TGCGCCAGCAGTGCGGTAGCGGGAGGCCACCAAGAGACCCAGTACTTC.

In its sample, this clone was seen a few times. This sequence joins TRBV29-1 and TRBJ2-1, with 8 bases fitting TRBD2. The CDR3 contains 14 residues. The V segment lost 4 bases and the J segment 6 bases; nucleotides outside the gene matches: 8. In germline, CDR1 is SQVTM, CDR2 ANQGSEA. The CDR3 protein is CSVGGTRGVNEQFF. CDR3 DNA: TGCAGCGTTGGGGGGACTAGGGGAGTCAATGAGCAGTTCTTC.

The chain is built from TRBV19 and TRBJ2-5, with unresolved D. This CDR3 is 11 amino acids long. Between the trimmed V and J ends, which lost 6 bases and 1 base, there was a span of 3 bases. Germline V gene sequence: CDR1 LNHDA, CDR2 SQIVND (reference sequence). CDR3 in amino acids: CASSFQETQYF. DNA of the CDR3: TGTGCCAGTAGCTTCCAAGAGACCCAGTACTTC.

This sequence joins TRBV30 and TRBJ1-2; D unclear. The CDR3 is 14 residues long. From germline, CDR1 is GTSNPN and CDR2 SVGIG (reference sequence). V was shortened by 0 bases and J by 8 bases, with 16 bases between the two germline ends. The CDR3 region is CAWSVVGTRVGYTF. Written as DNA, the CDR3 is TGTGCCTGGAGTGTAGTCGGTACTCGGGTCGGCTACACCTTC.

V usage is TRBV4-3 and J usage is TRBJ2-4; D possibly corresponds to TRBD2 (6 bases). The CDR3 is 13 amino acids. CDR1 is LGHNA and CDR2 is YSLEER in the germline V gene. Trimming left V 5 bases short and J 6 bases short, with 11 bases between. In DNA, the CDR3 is TGCGCCAGCAGCGCGGGGCAGGGAAACATTCAGTACTTC. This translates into CASSAGQGNIQYF.

CDR3 in DNA: TGCGCCAGCAGCCAAGAGGGGACAGGGCGAGAGACCCAGTACTTC. It encodes CASSQEGTGRETQYF. The chain combines TRBV4-3 with TRBJ2-5; 9 bases agree with TRBD1. V dropped 0 bases and J dropped 4; count of bases not matched to a gene: 3. The CDR3 sequence is 15 residues long. Germline CDR1 reads LGHNA; CDR2 reads YSLEER.

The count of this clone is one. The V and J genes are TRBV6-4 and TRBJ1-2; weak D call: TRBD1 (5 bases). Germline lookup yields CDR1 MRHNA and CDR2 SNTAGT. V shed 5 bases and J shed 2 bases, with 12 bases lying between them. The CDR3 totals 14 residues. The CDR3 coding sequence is TGTGCCAGCAGTCCCGCGGGGGTAAACTATGGCTACACCTTC. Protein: CASSPAGVNYGYTF.

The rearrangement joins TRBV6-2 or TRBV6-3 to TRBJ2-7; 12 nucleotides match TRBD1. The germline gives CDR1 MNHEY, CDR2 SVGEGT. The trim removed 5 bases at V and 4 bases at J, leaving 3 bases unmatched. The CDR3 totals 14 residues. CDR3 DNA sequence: TGTGCCAGCAGTGGGACAGGGGGCTTGTACGAGCAGTACTTC. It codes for CASSGTGGLYEQYF.